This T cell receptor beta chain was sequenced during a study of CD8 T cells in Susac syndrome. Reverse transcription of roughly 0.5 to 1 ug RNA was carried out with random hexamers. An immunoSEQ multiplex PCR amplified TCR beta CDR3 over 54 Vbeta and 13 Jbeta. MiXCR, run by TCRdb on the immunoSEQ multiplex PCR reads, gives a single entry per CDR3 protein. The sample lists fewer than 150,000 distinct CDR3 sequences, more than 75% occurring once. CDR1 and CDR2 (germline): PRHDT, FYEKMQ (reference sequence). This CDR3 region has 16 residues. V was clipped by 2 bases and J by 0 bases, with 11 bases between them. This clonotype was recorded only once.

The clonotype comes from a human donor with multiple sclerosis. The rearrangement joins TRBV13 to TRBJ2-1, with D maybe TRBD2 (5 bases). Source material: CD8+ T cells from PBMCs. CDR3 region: CASSLSESGSYNEQFF. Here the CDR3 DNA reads TGTGCCAGCAGCTTATCGGAAAGCGGCTCCTACAATGAGCAGTTCTTC.